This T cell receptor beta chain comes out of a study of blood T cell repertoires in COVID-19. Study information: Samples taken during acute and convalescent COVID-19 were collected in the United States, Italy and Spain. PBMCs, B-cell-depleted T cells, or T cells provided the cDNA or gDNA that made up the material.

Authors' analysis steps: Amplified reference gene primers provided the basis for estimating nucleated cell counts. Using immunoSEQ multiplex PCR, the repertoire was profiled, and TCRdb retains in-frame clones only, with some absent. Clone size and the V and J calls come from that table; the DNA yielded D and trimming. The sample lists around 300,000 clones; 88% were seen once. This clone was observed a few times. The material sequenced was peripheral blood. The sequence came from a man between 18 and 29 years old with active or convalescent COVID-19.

CDR3 amino acids: CASSLAGGENSPLHF. DNA for the CDR3: TGTGCCAGCAGCTTGGCAGGGGGCGAGAATTCACCCCTCCACTTT. The chain links TRBV5-5 to TRBJ1-6; TRBD1 matches 8 bases. CDR3 length: 15 residues. CDR1 and CDR2 (germline): SGHKS, YYEKEE (reference sequence). The trim removed 0 bases at V and 7 bases at J, leaving 3 bases unmatched. Full variable domain (outside the CDR3, taken from reference TRBV5-5 and TRBJ1-6): DAGVTQSPTHLIKTRGQQVTLRCSPISGHKSVSWYQQVLGQGPQFIFQYYEKEERGRGNFPDRFSARQFPNYSSELNVNALLLGDSALYLCASSLAGGENSPLHFGNGTRLTVT.